This TCR beta chain was observed in a study of blood T cell repertoires in COVID-19. At the level of the study: The samples span acute and convalescent COVID-19 from the United States, Italy and Spain.

After removal of 5 bases from V and 6 bases from J, the junction contained 19 bases not matched to a gene. The CDR3 is 17 residues long. Germline CDR1 and CDR2: MDHEN and SYDVKM. Source study methods: Nucleated cell number was recorded as an estimate derived from reference gene primer amplification. Generated by immunoSEQ multiplex PCR, the TCRdb table keeps only in-frame clones and is missing some. The V and J calls and the clone size are those of that table, but D and trimming were determined from the DNA. The sample lists approximately 61,000 clones; around 86% were seen once. The receptor comes from a human donor in a cohort sampled during active COVID-19. The specimen sequenced was peripheral blood. This chain connects TRBV28 to TRBJ2-7, with TRBD2 identical over 7 bases. The chain's CDR3 is CASSPRRELTAESEQYF. Written as DNA, the CDR3 is TGTGCCAGCAGTCCGCGGCGGGAGTTAACGGCGGAAAGCGAGCAGTACTTC.